The sequence of this T cell receptor beta chain was determined in a study of blood T cell repertoires in COVID-19. Assay used: immunoSEQ multiplex PCR; TCRdb lists only in-frame clones, some missing. The data show 300,000 to 350,000 clones, 90% to 95% seen once. The CDR3 runs to 15 residues. Germline lookup yields CDR1 SQVTM and CDR2 ANQGSEA. The V gene end was trimmed by 7 bases and the J gene end by 0 bases; junction bases not matched to a gene: 8. Everyone who took part was about 18 to 90 years old, and they came from 24 US areas. Exposed enrollees had met someone with a PCR-confirmed or clinician-diagnosed COVID-19 case at some point within the 2 weeks before study entry.

The gene calls are TRBV29-1 and TRBJ2-2, with 7 bases that match TRBD2. The source of this sequence is a woman younger than 45 who had been exposed to COVID-19. What was sequenced was PBMCs or T cells enriched from blood (not recorded which). The chain's CDR3 is CSASPSGTNTGELFF. The CDR3 nucleotides are TGCAGCGCGAGCCCTAGCGGAACGAACACCGGGGAGCTGTTTTTT.